The 31 T cell receptor beta chains listed next were all sequenced from one sample in a study of blood T cells in healthy people across ages. For the second PCR, which ran for 7 to 11 cycles, a sample-barcoded 5' primer and a J-beta primer mix were used. TCRdb re-called the 5' RACE reads with MiXCR, one entry per CDR3 protein. Of about 1.6 million distinct CDR3 sequences in the sample, around 35% were seen once. The sample was blood. The receptors come from a woman aged 25 to 45 in good health.

This clonotype occurred a few times. V and J are TRBV9 and TRBJ1-2, with D unclear. This CDR3 has 15 residues. V lost 2 bases and J lost 1, with 12 bases in between. CDR1 is SGDLS and CDR2 is YYNGEE in the germline V gene. This CDR3 is CASSVDPVVNYGYTF. The DNA for the CDR3 is TGTGCCAGCAGCGTGGACCCGGTCGTTAACTATGGCTACACCTTC.

CDR3 amino acids: CASSVGLAANYNEQFF. CDR3 DNA sequence: TGTGCCAGCAGCGTAGGACTAGCCGCGAACTACAATGAGCAGTTCTTC. The chain combines TRBV9 with TRBJ2-1; 7 positions agree with TRBD2. The length of the CDR3 is 16 residues. Germline V gives CDR1 SGDLS, CDR2 YYNGEE. V shed 0 bases, J shed 3 bases, and the junction held 6 bases outside the gene matches.

The V call is TRBV7-2, the J call TRBJ1-4; no clear D. The germline V and J ends were trimmed by 3 bases and 6 bases, with 8 bases remaining between them. From germline, CDR1 is SGHTA and CDR2 FQGNSA. The CDR3 sequence is 13 residues long. The CDR3 coding sequence is TGTGCCAGCAGCTTGAATTTCTATGAAAAACTGTTTTTT. This codes for CASSLNFYEKLFF.

This clonotype has more than one count but fewer than ten. This chain uses TRBV12-3 or TRBV12-4 with TRBJ2-7; D is perhaps TRBD2 (6 bases). CDR3 length equals 15 residues. V was cut by 5 bases and J by 3 bases, with 17 bases left in between. The CDR3 spells CASSPPGLIRYEQYF. The CDR3 nucleotides read TGTGCCAGCAGTCCCCCGGGACTTATACGCTACGAGCAGTACTTC.

In this sample, this clonotype turned up a few times. The chain is built from TRBV20-1 and TRBJ1-6, with D unresolved. In germline, CDR1 is DFQATT, CDR2 SNEGSKA (reference sequence). The CDR3 is made up of 14 amino acids. V lost 6 bases and J lost 2, with 11 bases in between. The chain's CDR3 is CSAKTEPYNSPLHF. The CDR3 DNA reads TGCAGTGCCAAGACGGAGCCCTATAATTCACCCCTCCACTTT.

The chain employs TRBV3-1 and TRBJ2-1, with D possibly TRBD2 on 6 matching bases. Germline CDR1 is LGHDT and CDR2 is YNNKEL (reference sequence). Trimming pared 8 bases from V and 2 bases from J, leaving 16 bases between. The CDR3 is 15 residues long. CDR3 in DNA: TGTGCCAGCGGCCTGGGGGGACTCCCCTACAATGAGCAGTTCTTC. Its protein product is CASGLGGLPYNEQFF.

In regard to this clonotype: The final CDR3 position lacks the conserved phenylalanine or tryptophan, pointing to a likely read error. The chain has TRBV10-3 and TRBJ2-2; D remains ambiguous. CDR3 length equals 13 residues. Germline-derived CDR1 and CDR2 are ENHRY and SYGVKD. V was cut by 10 bases and J by 7 bases, with 16 bases left in between. CDR3 loop: CATEDGLGGELFL. The CDR3 nucleotides are TGTGCCACCGAGGACGGCCTGGGCGGGGAGCTGTTTTTG.

This clonotype is a singleton in its sample. At one of its ends the junction is not consistent with the germline gene, which may arise from a read error. The genes are TRBV20-1 and TRBJ2-2; maybe TRBD2 (7 bases). CDR1 and CDR2 (germline): DFQATT, SNEGSKA (reference sequence). This CDR3 comprises 16 residues. CDR3 sequence (DNA): TGCAGTGCTAGATCTCTACGGGGAGGGAAAGAGGGGGAGCGGTTTTTT. This translates into CSARSLRGGKEGERFF.

This chain links TRBV21-1 with TRBJ2-1; the table's D call, TRBD2, has no DNA check behind it. TRBV21-1 is classified as a pseudogene. The CDR3 runs to 19 residues. The CDR3 DNA reads as TGTGCCAGCAGCAAAAAAGACCAGTGGCGGGAGGGTCTGAACAATGAGCAGTTCTTC. It yields the protein CASSKKDQWREGLNNEQFF.

This clonotype showed up just a few times. The V and J genes are TRBV7-9 and TRBJ1-4, with unresolved D. Germline lookup yields CDR1 SEHNR and CDR2 FQNEAQ (reference sequence). V gave up 5 bases and J gave up 8 bases, with 15 bases separating them. The CDR3 loop spans 14 amino acids. CDR3 amino acids: CASSRAGLEEKLFF. CDR3 nucleotide sequence: TGTGCCAGCAGCCGGGCGGGCCTTGAAGAAAAACTGTTTTTT.

CDR3 nucleotides: TGTGCCAGCAGTGACGCTAGCGGGAGCTCCTACAATGAGCAGTTCTTC. Protein sequence: CASSDASGSSYNEQFF. The rearrangement uses TRBV6-4 and TRBJ2-1; 10 bases agree with TRBD2. Losses at the gene ends were 2 bases for V and 0 bases for J; bases not matched to a gene: 1. The germline gives CDR1 MRHNA, CDR2 SNTAGT. The CDR3 covers 16 residues.

This sequence joins TRBV7-2 and TRBJ2-3, with 10 bases identical to TRBD2. This CDR3 spans 16 amino acids. Germline loops: CDR1 SGHTA, CDR2 FQGNSA. The V segment lost 4 bases and the J segment 5 bases; nucleotides outside the gene matches: 9. The CDR3: CASSSSAGGLRDTQYF. Written as DNA, the CDR3 is TGTGCCAGCAGCTCGTCAGCGGGGGGGCTTAGAGATACGCAGTATTTT.

This clonotype was detected a few times. The chain recombines TRBV2 with TRBJ1-2, with TRBD1 as a possible D gene (5 bases). The CDR3 sequence is 13 residues long. Trimming took 0 bases from V and 10 from J, leaving 12 bases between them. Germline CDR1 is SNHLY and CDR2 is FYNNEI. The CDR3 coding sequence is TGTGCCAGCAGTGAAGCGCTTCAGGGTTTCTACACCTTC. Amino acids: CASSEALQGFYTF.

Only a few counts were recorded for this clonotype. This chain uses TRBV7-9 with TRBJ2-7; D is unclear. Germline values: CDR1 SEHNR, CDR2 FQNEAQ (reference sequence). Trimming cost V 5 bases and J 7 bases, with 9 bases left between them. This CDR3 spans 11 amino acids. CDR3 nucleotides: TGTGCCAGCAGCCCGACGCTAGAGCAGTACTTC. This translates into CASSPTLEQYF.

The CDR3 region is CASRGEADTQYF. As DNA, the CDR3 is TGTGCCAGCAGAGGGGAGGCAGATACGCAGTATTTT. The V and J genes are TRBV12-3 or TRBV12-4 and TRBJ2-3, with TRBD2 as a possible D gene (6 bases). The CDR3 is 12 residues long. V was cut by 6 bases and J by 4 bases, with 8 bases left in between.

This clonotype was seen a handful of times. The chain uses TRBV7-3 and TRBJ1-5; D is possibly TRBD1 (5 bases). Germline CDR1 SGHTA, CDR2 FQGTGA. The CDR3 loop spans 19 amino acids. The ends were cut back, 2 bases at V and 8 bases at J, with 28 bases in the middle. The DNA for the CDR3 is TGTGCCAGCAGCTTAGGGGACGCGGGGCGTACCAAAACCGGGGAGCCCCAGCATTTT. Encoded protein: CASSLGDAGRTKTGEPQHF.

The rearrangement links TRBV20-1 to TRBJ2-7; possible D gene TRBD2, 6 bases. Trimming took 2 bases from V and 7 from J, leaving 24 bases between them. The CDR3 runs to 16 residues. Germline lookup yields CDR1 DFQATT and CDR2 SNEGSKA (reference sequence). This CDR3 reads CSARKRTTPRSNEQYF. CDR3 coding DNA: TGCAGTGCTAGAAAACGGACTACACCAAGGAGCAATGAGCAGTACTTC.

This chain uses TRBV28 with TRBJ1-2, with D perhaps matching TRBD1 (6 bases). Trimming took off 5 bases at V and 7 bases at J, with 17 bases between the two ends. The V gene's germline CDR1 is MDHEN and CDR2 SYDVKM. The CDR3 runs to 14 residues. The DNA for the CDR3 is TGTGCCAGCAGTGCCCCCAGGGGAACGGGTGGCTACACCTTC. Translation gives CASSAPRGTGGYTF.

This clonotype was detected only a few times. V is TRBV20-1 and J is TRBJ2-1, with D tentatively TRBD2 (5 bases). From germline, CDR1 is DFQATT and CDR2 SNEGSKA (reference sequence). CDR3 length equals 14 residues. V gave up 0 bases and J gave up 7 bases, with 13 bases separating them. The DNA for the CDR3 is TGCAGTGCTAGAGATAATAGCGCAATGAATGAGCAGTTCTTC. As protein: CSARDNSAMNEQFF.

A few counts support this clonotype. This sequence joins TRBV5-1 and TRBJ2-3; 12 bases agree with TRBD2. Germline V gives CDR1 SGHRS, CDR2 YFSETQ. The CDR3 is 18 amino acids. The V gene end was trimmed by 0 bases and the J gene end by 3 bases; junction bases not matched to a gene: 8. As DNA, the CDR3 is TGCGCCAGCAGCTTGGCCCCTCCTAGCGGGGGGGCGACAGATACGCAGTATTTT. As protein: CASSLAPPSGGATDTQYF.

The J gene is TRBJ1-2, the V gene TRBV6-6, with a tentative D call TRBD1 (5 bases). V lost 2 bases and J 8 bases, leaving 9 bases between the germline ends. This CDR3 is built from 12 residues. The V gene's germline CDR1 is MNHNY and CDR2 SVGAGI (reference sequence). This chain's CDR3 is CASSYEGLGYTF. CDR3 DNA: TGTGCCAGCAGTTACGAGGGGTTAGGCTACACCTTC.

This clonotype was seen ten or more times. The J gene is TRBJ2-3, the V gene TRBV7-9; 12 bases match TRBD1. The CDR3 covers 16 residues. The germline V gene encodes CDR1 SEHNR and CDR2 FQNEAQ (reference sequence). Trimming at V came to 6 bases and at J to 2 bases, leaving 6 bases not matched to a gene. The CDR3 loop reads CASSSGTGGNTDTQYF. The CDR3 DNA is TGTGCCAGCAGTTCCGGGACAGGGGGCAACACAGATACGCAGTATTTT.

The V call is TRBV19, the J call TRBJ2-1, with a weak D call TRBD1 (7 bases). V lost 3 bases to trimming and J lost 4 bases, with 13 bases between them. Germline V gene data show CDR1 as LNHDA and CDR2 as SQIVND (reference sequence). The CDR3 totals 15 residues. The CDR3 is CASSIGRGVYNEQFF. CDR3 coding DNA: TGTGCCAGTAGTATTGGCAGGGGGGTTTACAATGAGCAGTTCTTC.

Regarding this clonotype: Germline and junction disagree at one end, which may indicate a read error. The chain uses TRBV7-6 and TRBJ2-2; a possible D gene is TRBD2 (7 bases). The CDR3 covers 20 residues. The germline CDR1 and CDR2 sequences are SGHVS and FNYEAQ. The CDR3 here is CASSLALGGRPSSNTGELFF. Here the CDR3 DNA reads TGTGCCAGCAGCCTAGCCTTGGGGGGGCGCCCATCTTCGAACACCGGGGAGCTGTTTTTT.

In regard to this clonotype: A read error may explain this, as a much larger clone is one base away. The chain combines TRBV6-1 with TRBJ2-3; D ambiguous. In germline, CDR1 is MNHNS, CDR2 SASEGT. This CDR3 contains 12 residues. V was trimmed by 5 bases and J by 4 bases, leaving 7 bases between them. The CDR3 sequence is CASSKVADTQYF. CDR3 DNA: TGTGCCAGCAGTAAAGTTGCAGATACGCAGTATTTT.

This clonotype was seen a handful of times. The chain is built from TRBV7-9 and TRBJ2-2; no reliable D call. CDR3 length: 13 amino acids. Germline CDR1 SEHNR, CDR2 FQNEAQ (reference sequence). Trimming cost V 7 bases and J 5 bases, with 11 bases left between them. The CDR3 nucleotides are TGTGCCAGCACCGCCCCCTTGACCGGGGAGCTGTTTTTT. Translated: CASTAPLTGELFF.

The V gene is TRBV6-1, the J gene TRBJ2-1; D gene unclear. V dropped 7 bases and J dropped 5 bases, with 18 bases sitting between them. The length of the CDR3 is 15 residues. Germline lookup yields CDR1 MNHNS and CDR2 SASEGT. In DNA form, the CDR3 reads TGTGCCAGCAAGGCGCTGGTCCCCCTCCACAATGAGCAGTTCTTC. Translating it yields CASKALVPLHNEQFF.

J is TRBJ1-1 and V is TRBV20-1; D ambiguous. Germline V gives CDR1 DFQATT, CDR2 SNEGSKA (reference sequence). This CDR3 spans 14 amino acids. The V end lost 5 bases, the J end lost 0 bases, and 13 bases lay between the germline ends. The CDR3 DNA follows: TGCAGTGCTGGATTGCAGACCATGAACACTGAAGCTTTCTTT. It is translated as CSAGLQTMNTEAFF.

The chain joins TRBV25-1 to TRBJ2-3; 7 nucleotides agree with TRBD1. There are 18 residues in the CDR3. The germline V gene encodes CDR1 MGHDK and CDR2 SYGVNS. V trimming: 2 bases; J trimming: 2 bases; junction bases outside the gene matches: 13. CDR3 protein: CASSEPRKPGQTTDTQYF. For the CDR3, the DNA is TGTGCCAGCAGTGAACCCCGAAAACCGGGACAGACCACAGATACGCAGTATTTT.

The table lists this clonotype with a few counts. This chain uses TRBV6-4 with TRBJ1-1; D call uncertain. The germline V and J ends were trimmed by 4 bases and 2 bases, with 11 bases remaining between them. Germline CDR1 is MRHNA and CDR2 is SNTAGT. This CDR3 region has 14 residues. Here the CDR3 reads CASSAFRLNTEAFF. DNA of the CDR3: TGTGCCAGCAGTGCCTTTCGTTTAAACACTGAAGCTTTCTTT.

This clonotype was observed a few times. The rearrangement uses TRBV7-3 and TRBJ2-1; 9 bases agree with TRBD2. Germline trimming cut 1 base from V and 6 bases from J; bases unmatched to any gene: 7. The CDR3 has 16 amino acids. Germline assignment: CDR1 SGHTA and CDR2 FQGTGA. CDR3 protein: CASSLMASGNSNEQFF. In DNA, the CDR3 is TGTGCCAGCAGCTTAATGGCTAGCGGGAATAGCAATGAGCAGTTCTTC.